The source of this TCR beta chain is a study of T cell responses to AZD1222 COVID-19 vaccine. Notes on the study in general: It should be noted that donors were predominantly white British and more often female, and clonal diversity was possibly underestimated. Two AZD1222 administrations were followed by greater Spike-specific TCR breadth and depth.

Details on this clone: The antigen remains undetermined.

The CDR3 is made up of 13 amino acids. Germline values: CDR1 GTSNPN, CDR2 SVGIG (reference sequence). With 8 bases removed from V and 2 bases from J, the gap between germline ends came to 12 bases. TCRdb keeps only in-frame clones here, not all; method: immunoSEQ multiplex PCR. This sample has 150,000 or so clones, with 80% to 95% found just once. This chain uses TRBV30 with TRBJ1-4; D is uncertain. Sequencing used peripheral blood, obtained on day 0 of AZD1222 vaccination. The source is an adult in good health. The CDR3 reads CALADSTNEKLFF. The CDR3 nucleotides read TGTGCCCTAGCGGACTCTACTAATGAAAAACTGTTTTTT.